Presented here are 29 T cell receptor beta chains from one specimen sequenced in a study of Ad26.COV2.S vaccination and SARS-CoV-2 variants. Only in-frame clones appear in the TCRdb table, and some are missing; sequencing was by immunoSEQ multiplex PCR. The data hold about 94,000 clones, with more than 70% observed a single time. Source: peripheral blood, taken after recovery from COVID-19. The source of these receptors is a human donor who had recovered from COVID-19.

The genes are TRBV3-1 (or the pseudogene TRBV3-2) and TRBJ2-1, with D tentatively TRBD1 (6 bases). V lost 5 bases, J lost 1 base, and 18 bases lay in between. The germline CDR1 and CDR2 sequences are LGHDT and YNNKEL (reference sequence). This CDR3 has 17 residues. DNA for the CDR3: TGTGCCAGCAGCTCCCAACAGGGATTTACATCCTACAATGAGCAGTTCTTC. Protein product: CASSSQQGFTSYNEQFF.

The J gene is TRBJ1-1, the V gene TRBV4-1; D gene uncertain. The CDR3 is 13 amino acids. Trimming cost V 1 base and J 4 bases, with 7 bases left between them. Germline CDR1 and CDR2: MGHRA and YSYEKL. CDR3 coding DNA: TGCGCCAGCAGCCAAGGCGGACGCACTGAAGCTTTCTTT. Protein sequence: CASSQGGRTEAFF.

This clone was counted a few times. The V call is TRBV10-3, the J call TRBJ2-7; 10 bases agree with TRBD1. CDR3 length equals 15 residues. V shed 6 bases, J shed 0 bases, and the junction held 5 bases outside the gene matches. Germline V gene lookup returns CDR1 ENHRY and CDR2 SYGVKD. DNA for the CDR3: TGTGCCATCAGAAAGGACAGGGGGAGCTCCTACGAGCAGTACTTC. Protein product: CAIRKDRGSSYEQYF.

The CDR3 is CASSYGGGNSPLHF. CDR3 nucleotide sequence: TGTGCCAGCAGTTACGGGGGAGGTAATTCACCCCTCCACTTT. V and J are TRBV6-6 and TRBJ1-6, with a possible D match to TRBD1 (5 bases). From germline, CDR1 is MNHNY and CDR2 SVGAGI (reference sequence). Trimming took off 2 bases at V and 6 bases at J, with 8 bases between the two ends. The CDR3 is 14 residues long.

The chain employs TRBV6-6 and TRBJ1-1; D possibly corresponds to TRBD1 (5 bases). The V end was cut by 1 base, the J end by 10 bases, with 13 bases between. Germline lookup yields CDR1 MNHNY and CDR2 SVGAGI (reference sequence). This CDR3 has 13 amino acids. CDR3 region: CASSYWPKGRAFF. CDR3 coding DNA: TGTGCCAGCAGTTACTGGCCCAAGGGGAGAGCTTTCTTT.

This clone appeared a few times. This sequence joins TRBV6-5 and TRBJ1-2, with TRBD1 as a possible D gene (6 bases). This CDR3 spans 16 amino acids. Germline loops: CDR1 MNHEY, CDR2 SVGAGI. The germline V and J ends were trimmed by 0 bases and 4 bases, with 15 bases remaining between them. CDR3 region: CASSYSGRGTRYGYTF. CDR3 nucleotides: TGTGCCAGCAGTTACTCGGGGAGGGGGACTCGCTATGGCTACACCTTC.

The gene calls are TRBV11-2 and TRBJ2-7; TRBD1 might be the D (6 bases). CDR1 is SGHAT, CDR2 FQNNGV, per germline. The ends were cut back, 3 bases at V and 3 bases at J, with 18 bases in the middle. The CDR3 extends over 16 amino acids. The CDR3 loop is CASSFSSRGGRYEQYF. Here the CDR3 DNA reads TGTGCCAGCAGCTTTTCCTCCAGGGGCGGTCGCTACGAGCAGTACTTC.

The chain is built from TRBV5-5 and TRBJ2-1; 12 bases fit TRBD2. The junction had 5 bases not matched to a gene; V was cut back by 4 bases and J by 6 bases. Per the germline V gene, CDR1 is SGHKS and CDR2 is YYEKEE (reference sequence). The CDR3 sequence is 15 residues long. CDR3 nucleotides: TGTGCCAGCAGCCCCGGACTAGCGGGATTCAATGAGCAGTTCTTC. Protein sequence: CASSPGLAGFNEQFF. Full variable domain (remainder filled in from reference TRBV5-5 and TRBJ2-1): DAGVTQSPTHLIKTRGQQVTLRCSPISGHKSVSWYQQVLGQGPQFIFQYYEKEERGRGNFPDRFSARQFPNYSSELNVNALLLGDSALYLCASSPGLAGFNEQFFGPGTRLTVL.

CDR3 amino acids: CASSYREGGFYEQYF. The CDR3 coding sequence is TGTGCCAGCAGTTACAGGGAGGGCGGTTTTTACGAGCAGTACTTC. This chain connects TRBV6-2 or TRBV6-3 to TRBJ2-7; 7 bases agree with TRBD2. Per germline, CDR1 MNHEY and CDR2 SVGEGT. The V segment lost 2 bases and the J segment 4 bases; nucleotides outside the gene matches: 8. This CDR3 spans 15 amino acids.

The chain recombines TRBV4-2 with TRBJ2-5, with 7 bases that match TRBD2. The CDR3 loop spans 15 amino acids. Per germline, CDR1 LGHNA and CDR2 YNFKEQ. V shed 0 bases and J 5 bases; nucleotides not matched to a gene: 6. The CDR3 spells CASSQEGGRGETQYF. CDR3 bases: TGTGCCAGCAGCCAAGAAGGTGGGAGGGGTGAGACCCAGTACTTC.

The chain recombines TRBV23-1 with TRBJ2-7, with D unresolved. TRBV23-1 is an ORF; its function is uncertain. The V and J ends lost 6 bases and 6 bases respectively, with 12 bases between them. The CDR3 length is 12 residues. CDR3 sequence: CASRDLGIEQYF. CDR3 DNA sequence: TGCGCCAGCAGGGATTTAGGCATCGAGCAGTACTTC.

The V and J genes are TRBV5-1 and TRBJ1-1; D gene unclear. The V and J ends lost 0 bases and 3 bases respectively, with 3 bases between them. The CDR3 has 12 amino acids. Germline CDR1 reads SGHRS; CDR2 reads YFSETQ. The CDR3 region has the DNA TGCGCCAGCAGCTTGGAGCACACTGAAGCTTTCTTT. It is translated as CASSLEHTEAFF.

For the CDR3, the DNA is TGTGCCAGCAGTTCCCCACTGACAGGGCCTGGCTACACCTTC. It codes for CASSSPLTGPGYTF. The genes are TRBV27 and TRBJ1-2; TRBD1 aligns across 7 bases. Germline V CDR1 and CDR2: MNHEY, SMNVEV (reference sequence). CDR3 length equals 14 residues. J gave up 7 bases and V 4 bases, and 9 bases lay outside the gene matches.

V is TRBV5-4 and J is TRBJ2-5; D could derive from TRBD1 or TRBD2 (6 bases each). CDR3 size: 13 residues. Trimming removed 1 base at V and 5 bases at J, with 9 bases between. The V gene's germline CDR1 is SGHNT and CDR2 YYREEE (reference sequence). CDR3 sequence: CASSLRGEETQYF. The CDR3 nucleotides read TGTGCCAGCAGCTTGAGGGGGGAGGAGACCCAGTACTTC.

The CDR3 region is CASSSWTGVNEQFF. DNA of the CDR3: TGTGCCAGCAGCTCTTGGACAGGGGTTAATGAGCAGTTCTTC. The V gene is TRBV6-5, the J gene TRBJ2-1; TRBD1 matches at 9 bases. With 6 bases clipped from V and 7 bases from J, the junction kept 7 bases outside the gene matches. Germline CDR1 is MNHEY and CDR2 is SVGAGI. CDR3 length: 14 residues.

The V call is TRBV6-5, the J call TRBJ2-3; 7 bases fit TRBD1. The CDR3 length is 14 residues. V dropped 6 bases and J dropped 1; count of bases not matched to a gene: 4. The germline V gene has CDR1 MNHEY and CDR2 SVGAGI. The CDR3 DNA reads as TGTGCCAGCAGCCAGGGGGACGGCACAGATACGCAGTATTTT. This sequence encodes CASSQGDGTDTQYF.

This clone was counted once. The rearrangement links TRBV5-1 to TRBJ2-7, with D tentatively TRBD2 (5 bases). V was clipped by 6 bases and J by 1 base, with 17 bases between them. CDR3 length: 15 residues. Germline CDR1 and CDR2: SGHRS and YFSETQ. The chain's CDR3 is CASKRGSDTSYEQYF. The CDR3, as DNA: TGCGCCAGCAAACGGGGTAGCGATACATCCTACGAGCAGTACTTC. Full variable domain (remainder filled in from reference TRBV5-1 and TRBJ2-7): KAGVTQTPRYLIKTRGQQVTLSCSPISGHRSVSWYQQTPGQGLQFLFEYFSETQRNKGNFPGRFSGRQFSNSRSEMNVSTLELGDSALYLCASKRGSDTSYEQYFGPGTRLTVT.

This sequence joins TRBV27 and TRBJ2-2; D is ambiguous. The CDR3 loop spans 16 amino acids. Looked up from germline, CDR1 is MNHEY and CDR2 is SMNVEV (reference sequence). The V end was cut by 0 bases, the J end by 0 bases, with 8 bases between. The CDR3 protein is CASSLSGRTNTGELFF. The CDR3 region has the DNA TGTGCCAGCAGTTTATCAGGCAGGACGAACACCGGGGAGCTGTTTTTT.

The chain has TRBV7-9 and TRBJ1-2, with 8 nucleotides matching TRBD1. Germline assignment: CDR1 SEHNR and CDR2 FQNEAQ (reference sequence). CDR3 length: 13 amino acids. The trim removed 6 bases at V and 6 bases at J, leaving 6 bases unmatched. The CDR3 DNA reads as TGTGCCAGCAGTTTACAGGGGGTACATGGCTACACCTTC. This encodes CASSLQGVHGYTF.

This clone was counted once. V is TRBV7-8 and J is TRBJ2-1, with D perhaps matching TRBD2 (6 bases). CDR3 size: 17 residues. V shed 3 bases and J shed 0 bases, with 15 bases lying between them. CDR1 is SGHVS and CDR2 is FQNEAQ in the germline V gene. This chain's CDR3 is CASSFPTGLSSYNEQFF. The CDR3 region has the DNA TGTGCCAGCAGCTTTCCCACGGGACTCAGCTCCTACAATGAGCAGTTCTTC.

The J gene is TRBJ2-7, the V gene TRBV18, with D possibly being TRBD1 or TRBD2 (5 bases each). Trimming left V 2 bases short and J 6 bases short, with 11 bases between. This CDR3 has 13 residues. Germline assignment: CDR1 KGHSH and CDR2 LQKENI. The CDR3 loop reads CASSPGTEREQYF. The CDR3 DNA is TGTGCCAGCTCACCAGGGACGGAGCGCGAGCAGTACTTC.

The gene calls are TRBV12-3 or TRBV12-4 and TRBJ2-7; D may be TRBD1 or TRBD2 (5 bases each). V lost 3 bases and J 2 bases, leaving 8 bases between the germline ends. This CDR3 has 13 residues. The CDR3 DNA reads TGTGCCAGCAGTTTGGGGGAAGCCTACGAGCAGTACTTC. Amino acid sequence: CASSLGEAYEQYF.

The rearrangement links TRBV20-1 to TRBJ1-1; 8 positions match TRBD1. The trim removed 3 bases at V and 10 bases at J, leaving 7 bases unmatched. The CDR3 runs to 12 residues. CDR1 is DFQATT, CDR2 SNEGSKA, per germline (reference sequence). CDR3 DNA: TGCAGTGCTAGTTTACAGGGGGATGCAGCTTTCTTT. This gives the protein CSASLQGDAAFF.

The chain links TRBV4-3 to TRBJ2-3; 8 bases map to TRBD1. V lost 0 bases to trimming and J lost 4 bases; unmatched junction nucleotides: 12. The CDR3 contains 18 residues. From germline, CDR1 is LGHNA and CDR2 YSLEER. The CDR3 spells CASSQDRWSGGPSDTQYF. The CDR3 region has the DNA TGCGCCAGCAGCCAAGATCGATGGTCAGGGGGCCCCTCAGATACGCAGTATTTT.

The gene calls are TRBV7-2 and TRBJ2-7, with D uncertain. CDR1 and CDR2 (germline): SGHTA, FQGNSA. CDR3 size: 14 residues. The V end lost 3 bases, the J end lost 1 base, and 10 bases lay between the germline ends. The CDR3 nucleotides are TGTGCCAGCAGCTTCCCGACTCGTTCCTACGAGCAGTACTTC. This encodes CASSFPTRSYEQYF.

V is TRBV3-1 (or the pseudogene TRBV3-2) and J is TRBJ1-4; D might be TRBD1 (6 bases). Trimming stripped 0 bases from V and 0 bases from J, with 17 bases between. CDR1 LGHDT and CDR2 YNNKEL come from the germline V gene (reference sequence). CDR3 size: 19 residues. The CDR3 DNA follows: TGTGCCAGCAGCCAAGATGGAGAACAGGGATACCCAACTAATGAAAAACTGTTTTTT. Amino acid sequence: CASSQDGEQGYPTNEKLFF.

The genes are TRBV15 and TRBJ2-1; 10 nucleotides align to TRBD2. The CDR3 sequence is 19 residues long. Unmatched junction bases numbered 15, after V lost 0 bases and J lost 7 bases. The V gene's germline CDR1 is LNHNV and CDR2 YYDKDF (reference sequence). Here the CDR3 reads CATSRDPRIPGLARNEQFF. DNA for the CDR3: TGTGCCACCAGCAGAGACCCGCGGATACCGGGACTAGCGAGGAATGAGCAGTTCTTC.

The rearrangement joins TRBV9 to TRBJ2-7; D could derive from TRBD1 or TRBD2 (5 bases each). V gave up 2 bases and J gave up 0 bases, with 18 bases separating them. The CDR3 sequence is 17 residues long. Germline assignment: CDR1 SGDLS and CDR2 YYNGEE. The CDR3 is CASSVGTAHFDSYEQYF. The CDR3 nucleotides are TGTGCCAGCAGCGTCGGGACCGCACATTTCGACTCCTACGAGCAGTACTTC.

This rearrangement joins TRBV7-8 to TRBJ1-1; D is uncertain. Germline CDR1 reads SGHVS; CDR2 reads FQNEAQ. Trimming removed 5 bases from V and 4 bases from J, with 17 bases in between. The CDR3 loop spans 15 amino acids. The CDR3 nucleotides read TGTGCCAGCAGCCGCTCTGAATTTGGTAGCACTGAAGCTTTCTTT. This gives the protein CASSRSEFGSTEAFF.